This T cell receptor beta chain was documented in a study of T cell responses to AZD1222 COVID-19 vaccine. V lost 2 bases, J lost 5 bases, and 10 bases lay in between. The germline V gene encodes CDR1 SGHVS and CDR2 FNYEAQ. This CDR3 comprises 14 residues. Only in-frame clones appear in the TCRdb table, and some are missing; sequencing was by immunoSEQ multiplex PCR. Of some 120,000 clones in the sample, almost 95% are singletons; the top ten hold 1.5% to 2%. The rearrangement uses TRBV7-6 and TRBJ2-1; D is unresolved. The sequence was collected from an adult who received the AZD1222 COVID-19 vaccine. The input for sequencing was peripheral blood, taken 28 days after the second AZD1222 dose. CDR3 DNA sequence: TGTGCCAGCAGCTTACCGGGCAGCCACAATGAGCAGTTCTTC. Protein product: CASSLPGSHNEQFF.